This T cell receptor (beta chain) was observed in a study of T cell repertoires in cytomegalovirus infection. Background on the study: TCR beta signatures that were public indicated CMV infection and matching HLA type.

On this clonotype: As yet, its antigen is unknown. A much larger clonotype is one base distant, so this may be a read error. The conserved closing phenylalanine or tryptophan is absent in this CDR3, likely reflecting a read error.

TCRdb re-analysed the reads in MiXCR, keeping a single row per CDR3 protein. The profile covers 630,000 or so distinct CDR3 sequences, with 24% appearing a single time and 6.5% to 10% taken by the ten largest. CDR1 and CDR2 (germline): SGHVS, FNYEAQ. Trimming removed 3 bases at V and 4 bases at J, with 13 bases between. This CDR3 region has 14 residues. Findings and caveats of the study: HLA-C-restricted CMV clonotypes gave the most frequent clonotype in two of eight donors.

The sequenced sample consisted of CD8+ T cells from PBMCs. This sequence joins TRBV7-6 and TRBJ2-7; a possible D gene is TRBD1 (5 bases). This TCR derives from a human donor in good health (CMV status not recorded). Some clones in this sample may be carry-over from other donors' samples. CDR3 protein: CASSFDRKGYEQYL. The DNA of the CDR3 is TGTGCCAGCAGCTTTGACAGAAAGGGGTACGAGCAGTACCTC.